This is a list of T cell receptor beta chains from one sample in a study of blood T cell repertoires in COVID-19. Some clones are missing from TCRdb's copy, which holds only in-frame ones; the method was immunoSEQ multiplex PCR. This table holds more than 15,000 clones, roughly 75% found once. The sample comprised peripheral blood. These receptors were obtained from a man in his sixties with active or convalescent COVID-19. Each CDR3 is given with its conserved first and last residue. D genes are given only for firm matches. Only part of the rows carry a size: once, few, many, or a class if the clone is expanded.

CDR3 DNA	CDR3 protein	V gene	J gene	clone size	D gene
TGTGCCAGCCGCCTGAACAGTGCCAGCAATGAGCAGTTCTTC	CASRLNSASNEQFF	TRBV11-3	TRBJ2-1	-	-
TGTGCCAGCAGTTTCCCGGGGGGATCTGGCTACACCTTC	CASSFPGGSGYTF	TRBV27	TRBJ1-2	-	-
TGCAGTGCTAGTCCGTCGTCAGGCAACTATGGCTACACCTTC	CSASPSSGNYGYTF	TRBV20-1	TRBJ1-2	once	-
TGTGCCAGCAGCACAGGGTACAACACCATATATTTT	CASSTGYNTIYF	TRBV28	TRBJ1-3	-	-
TGTGCCAGTAGCAGACAAACGGAGAACACTGAAGCTTTCTTT	CASSRQTENTEAFF	TRBV19	TRBJ1-1	-	-
TGTGCCAGCAGTCCGGCAGGGAGGCGCACTGAAGCTTTCTTT	CASSPAGRRTEAFF	TRBV3-1/TRBV3-2	TRBJ1-1	-	-
TGTGCCAGCAGCCAAGCTAGCGGGGGTTACGAGCAGTACTTC	CASSQASGGYEQYF	TRBV3-1/TRBV3-2	TRBJ2-7	-	TRBD2
TGTGCCAGCAGCCTCAGATCTGACACCGGGGAGCTGTTTTTT	CASSLRSDTGELFF	TRBV2	TRBJ2-2	-	-
TGTGCCAGCAGTTCACCCGGGACAGGTCACACTGAAGCTTTCTTT	CASSSPGTGHTEAFF	TRBV27	TRBJ1-1	-	TRBD1
TGTGCCAGCAGGACGACAGGGCTTTACAATGAGCAGTTCTTC	CASRTTGLYNEQFF	TRBV2	TRBJ2-1	-	TRBD1
TGCAGCATAAGGGGCTCTGGAAACACCATATATTTT	CSIRGSGNTIYF	TRBV29-1	TRBJ1-3	-	-
TGTGCCAGCAGCGTACACGACAGTCAGAACACCGGGGAGCTGTTTTTT	CASSVHDSQNTGELFF	TRBV9	TRBJ2-2	-	-
TGTGCCAGCAGCCCCCGGGACAGGGAAGAGACCCAGTACTTC	CASSPRDREETQYF	TRBV3-1/TRBV3-2	TRBJ2-5	-	TRBD1
TGTGCCAGCAGCTTGGACGAGAATTCACCCCTCCACTTT	CASSLDENSPLHF	TRBV5-4	TRBJ1-6	-	-
TGCGCCAGCAGCCCCCTCCCCCGTACTAGCGGGGGGCGCACCGGGGAGCTGTTTTTT	CASSPLPRTSGGRTGELFF	TRBV5-1	TRBJ2-2	-	TRBD2